This TCR beta chain originates from a study of shared clonotypes between healthy human individuals. Study findings and constraints: Naive CD4 clonotype sharing across several donors was approximately 5.2%. The donor pool, a small one, limited the genetic and exposure-history diversity represented.

Selected positively for CCR7 and CD45RO-negative, naive CD8 cells excluded terminally differentiated effector memory CD45RA+ cells. Every donor, a Caucasian adult, lived in Nashville, Tennessee. Data came from immunoSEQ multiplex PCR; TCRdb stores just in-frame clones and leaves some out. The sample shows 2 million or so clones, less than 95% of them seen only once. Concerning this clone itself: Its antigen is still unknown.

Trimming removed 5 bases from V and 0 bases from J, with 14 bases in between. Germline V gene lookup returns CDR1 SQVTM and CDR2 ANQGSEA. The CDR3 is 14 amino acids. The clonotype was recovered from a man aged 18 to 35 in good health. Sequences were obtained from naive CD8+ T cells sorted from blood. The chain employs TRBV29-1 and TRBJ2-7; D is perhaps TRBD2 (6 bases). In nucleotides, the CDR3 is TGCAGCGTTCGGGGGACTGCTAGCTCCTACGAGCAGTACTTC. Protein sequence: CSVRGTASSYEQYF.